This T cell receptor beta chain came from a study of CD8+ T cells in alopecia areata (dated by TCRdb to the late 2010s). Regarding the research as a whole: The treated patients took part in an open-label pilot trial in which moderate-to-severe alopecia areata was treated with oral tofacitinib at 5 to 10 mg twice daily. Tofacitinib was given for 6 to 18 months, followed by 6 months of follow-up off drug to assess delayed response and recurrence. In treated patients, disease severity was measured using the SALT score, which gives the percentage of scalp surface area affected. High-throughput TCRbeta sequencing was used to examine T cell clonal expansion in alopecia areata in both the C3H/HeJ mouse model and human patients. Scalp tissue and sorted CD4+ and CD8+ peripheral blood T cells from patchy and totalis/universalis alopecia areata patients and from healthy controls were covered by human TCRbeta sequencing. Biopsies were taken from tofacitinib-treated patients at baseline and at 4 and 24 weeks of treatment, and a later scalp biopsy was taken in several of the tofacitinib-treated patients. Scalp clonality was compared across normal scalp (n=4), patchy alopecia areata scalp (n=8), and alopecia totalis/universalis scalp (n=8). RNA was extracted with the PAXgene miRNA kit for fixed scalp, the miRNeasy kit for PBMCs, and the RNeasy kit for mouse skin. TCRbeta CDR3 regions were amplified by immunoSEQ multiplex PCR using 35 Vbeta forward and 13 Jbeta reverse primers. Overall results and qualifications from the work: Because the treated cohort was small and had just a single nonresponder, larger studies are needed to establish links between baseline CD8+ expansion and response. Resident alphabeta T cells in normal human skin are also sequenced, complicating scalp TCR repertoire analysis, unlike mouse skin dominated by gammadelta T cells. Higher clonality and more expanded CD8+ clones were observed in lesional scalp than in normal scalp, particularly in alopecia totalis/universalis, a finding suggestive of antigenic drive. During tofacitinib treatment, many expanded lesional clones stuck around in both scalp and blood, and this persistence may partly explain why relapse happens after treatment is stopped. TCR sequences shared between patients were less clear than in mice, possibly partly because of HLA diversity in the patient population. Tofacitinib significantly decreased scalp clonality and the number of expanded CD8+ clones among the top 100 scalp clones.

The sample's time point, from its label and the paper: 4 weeks on oral tofacitinib. Explained via the paper, the treatment or condition label denotes: oral pan-JAK inhibitor, 5-10 mg twice daily. Lesional scalp punch biopsies and peripheral blood were collected from alopecia areata patients. PBMCs were separated by density centrifugation and stained for CD3, CD4 and CD8, after which CD4+ and CD8+ T cells were sorted on a FACSAria. Receptor amplification or capture employed the immunoSEQ multiplex PCR assay. For TCR sequencing, RNA was extracted from every sample and reverse transcribed into cDNA to serve as template. SuperScript III was used to make first-strand cDNA, primed with a 2:1 mix of oligo-dT and random hexamers. Amplification bias was assessed with a synthetic immune receptor repertoire, and residual bias was removed computationally. The study's own analysis went as follows. After raw reads were preprocessed to remove errors, the CDR3 was defined following IMGT conventions as running from the conserved cysteine to phenylalanine. To get clonality, Shannon entropy was normalized by log2 of the number of productive unique TCRs and the result was subtracted from 1. Whether each scalp clone was CD4 or CD8 was inferred by checking scalp TCRbeta sequences against the CD4 and CD8 repertoires from sorted blood. Entries here come from immuneACCESS through TCRdb and include only in-frame sequences with V and J called. Some clones fail to appear in such tables; in the studies checked, an unresolved V gene covers under half of the shortfall, and the cause of the remainder is unknown. V and J calls and clone size are as listed in that table; D and trimming were resolved from the DNA. The sample yields about 190,000 clones; 60% to 70% were counted once. The leading ten clones occupy roughly 0.67% of the sample.

To note about this clone: Its cognate antigen has yet to be identified. Base qualities are not provided; no much larger clone lies one nucleotide away.

The germline V gene (reference sequence) yields SEHNR for CDR1 and FQNEAQ for CDR2. Trimming takes 3 bases from V and 2 bases from J, and the germline ends sit 10 bases apart. The CDR3 goes from the cysteine to the phenylalanine over 14 residues. CDR3 DNA is the only sequence kept; it has 42 bases, read in frame from the first base. This receptor chain uses TRBV7-9 and TRBJ1-1; matching of 5 bases hints at TRBD1 as the D gene. Sequenced here: CD4+ T cells sorted from blood, sampled at week 4, from a patient treated with tofacitinib. The TCR comes from a human donor with alopecia areata. The CDR3 has the sequence CASSFLQGNTEAFF. The DNA is as follows: TGTGCCAGCAGCTTTCTTCAGGGAAACACTGAAGCTTTCTTT.